Described below is a single TCR beta chain sequence and its context. Antigen: not known. The V gene's germline CDR1 is SGHVS and CDR2 FQNEAQ. Trimming stripped 5 bases from V and 9 bases from J, with 11 bases between. This CDR3 has 12 amino acids. 60 Vbeta and 13 Jbeta primers were used in PCR. This table comes from immunoSEQ multiplex PCR, and its TCRdb copy is limited to in-frame clones, with some not included. Counted here are tens of thousands of clones, around 79% occurring once; the ten biggest clones make up about 4.5%. These data belong to a study of cytomegalovirus exposure and HLA in healthy donors. The overall study: T cells numbering around 180 million yielded some 100 million unique TCR beta sequences in an earlier analysis. Whole-study results and caveats: Later analysis identified 16,951 TCR beta sequences associated with HLA alleles, using a false discovery rate threshold of 0.05. High sensitivity and specificity were reportedly achieved when the classifier diagnosed cytomegalovirus status. A later analysis reportedly found fewer N-insertions in an Asian-associated ancestry cluster than the roughly 670-donor mean.

This chain links TRBV7-8 with TRBJ2-4; D is unclear. The sample consisted of PBMCs. This clonotype was sampled from a woman between 40 and 55 years old in good health and CMV-seropositive. CDR3 bases: TGTGCCAGCAGCCCCGACTGGGTCATTCAGTACTTC. Amino acids: CASSPDWVIQYF.